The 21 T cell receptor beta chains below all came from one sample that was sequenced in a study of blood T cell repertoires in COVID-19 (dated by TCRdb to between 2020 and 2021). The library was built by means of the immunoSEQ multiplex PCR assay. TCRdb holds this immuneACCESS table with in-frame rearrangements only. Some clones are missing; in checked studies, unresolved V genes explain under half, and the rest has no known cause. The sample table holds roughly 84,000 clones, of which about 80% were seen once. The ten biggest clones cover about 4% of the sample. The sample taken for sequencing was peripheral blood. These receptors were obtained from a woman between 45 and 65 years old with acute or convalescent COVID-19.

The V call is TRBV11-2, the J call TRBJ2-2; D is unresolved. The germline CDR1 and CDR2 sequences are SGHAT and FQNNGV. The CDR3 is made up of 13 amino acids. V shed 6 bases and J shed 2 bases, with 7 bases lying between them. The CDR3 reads CASSLTNTGELFF. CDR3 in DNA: TGTGCCAGCAGTCTTACTAACACCGGGGAGCTGTTTTTT.

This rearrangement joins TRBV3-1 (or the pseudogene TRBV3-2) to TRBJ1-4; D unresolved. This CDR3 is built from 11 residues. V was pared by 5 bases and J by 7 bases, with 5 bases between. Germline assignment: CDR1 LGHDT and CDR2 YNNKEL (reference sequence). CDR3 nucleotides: TGTGCCAGCAGCTTGAGTGAAAAACTGTTTTTT. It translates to CASSLSEKLFF.

Here the CDR3 DNA reads TGTGCCAGCCAACAGGGCGGCGGTAACAATCAGCCCCAGCATTTT. It codes for CASQQGGGNNQPQHF. The chain recombines TRBV6-5 with TRBJ1-5; a weak D match, TRBD1 (6 bases). Germline V lookup: CDR1 MNHEY, CDR2 SVGAGI. The CDR3 runs 15 residues. Trimming cost V 8 bases and J 3 bases, with 17 bases left between them.

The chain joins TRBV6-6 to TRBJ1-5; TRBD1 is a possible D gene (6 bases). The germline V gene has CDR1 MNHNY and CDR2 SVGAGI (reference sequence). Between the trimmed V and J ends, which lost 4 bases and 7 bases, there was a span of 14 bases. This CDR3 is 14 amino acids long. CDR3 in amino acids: CASSSIGGHQPQHF. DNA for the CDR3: TGTGCCAGCAGTTCTATCGGGGGGCACCAGCCCCAGCATTTT.

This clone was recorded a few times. CDR3: CASSLNLASTNEKLFF. In nucleotides, the CDR3 is TGTGCCAGCAGCTTAAATCTGGCTTCAACTAATGAAAAACTGTTTTTT. The chain recombines TRBV5-5 with TRBJ1-4; D unresolved. CDR1 SGHKS and CDR2 YYEKEE come from the germline V gene (reference sequence). The length of the CDR3 is 16 residues. Deletions cut 2 bases from V and 0 bases from J, with 11 bases between.

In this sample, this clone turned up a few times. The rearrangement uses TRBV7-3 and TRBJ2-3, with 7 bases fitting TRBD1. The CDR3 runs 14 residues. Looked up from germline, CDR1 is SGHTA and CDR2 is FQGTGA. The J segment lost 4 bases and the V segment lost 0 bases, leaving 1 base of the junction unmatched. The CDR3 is CASSLTGGADTQYF. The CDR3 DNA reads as TGTGCCAGCAGCTTAACAGGGGGCGCAGATACGCAGTATTTT.

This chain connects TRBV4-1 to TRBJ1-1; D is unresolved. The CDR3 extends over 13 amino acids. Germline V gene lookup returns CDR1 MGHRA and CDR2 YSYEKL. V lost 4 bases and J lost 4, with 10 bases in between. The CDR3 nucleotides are TGCGCCAGCAGCCCGAGCCTTGGCACTGAAGCTTTCTTT. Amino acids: CASSPSLGTEAFF.

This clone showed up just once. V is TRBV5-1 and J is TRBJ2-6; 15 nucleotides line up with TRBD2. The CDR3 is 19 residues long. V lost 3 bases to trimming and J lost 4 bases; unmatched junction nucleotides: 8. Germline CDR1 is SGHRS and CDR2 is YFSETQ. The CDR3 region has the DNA TGCGCCAGCAGCTACGGACTAGCGGGGGGGCCGCGAGGGGCCAACGTCCTGACTTTC. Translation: CASSYGLAGGPRGANVLTF. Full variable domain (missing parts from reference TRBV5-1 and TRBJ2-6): KAGVTQTPRYLIKTRGQQVTLSCSPISGHRSVSWYQQTPGQGLQFLFEYFSETQRNKGNFPGRFSGRQFSNSRSEMNVSTLELGDSALYLCASSYGLAGGPRGANVLTFGAGSRLTVL.

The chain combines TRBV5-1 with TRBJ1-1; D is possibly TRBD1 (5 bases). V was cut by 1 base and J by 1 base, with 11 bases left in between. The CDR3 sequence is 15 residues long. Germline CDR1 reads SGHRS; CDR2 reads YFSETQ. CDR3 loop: CASSLQGRANTEAFF. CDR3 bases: TGCGCCAGCAGCTTGCAGGGTAGGGCGAACACTGAAGCTTTCTTT.

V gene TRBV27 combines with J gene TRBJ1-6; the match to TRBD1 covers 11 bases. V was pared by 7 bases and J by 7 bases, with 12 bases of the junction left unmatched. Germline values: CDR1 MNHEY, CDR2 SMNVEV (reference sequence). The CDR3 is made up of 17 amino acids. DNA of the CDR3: TGTGCCAGCACCCGTACCGGGACAGGGGGTCTCAATTCACCCCTCCACTTT. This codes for CASTRTGTGGLNSPLHF.

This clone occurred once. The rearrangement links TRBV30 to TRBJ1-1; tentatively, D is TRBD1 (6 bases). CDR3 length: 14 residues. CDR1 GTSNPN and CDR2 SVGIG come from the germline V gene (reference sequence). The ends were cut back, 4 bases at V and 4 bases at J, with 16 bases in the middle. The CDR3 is CAWKRRGGGTEAFF. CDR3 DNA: TGTGCCTGGAAAAGGCGGGGAGGGGGCACTGAAGCTTTCTTT.

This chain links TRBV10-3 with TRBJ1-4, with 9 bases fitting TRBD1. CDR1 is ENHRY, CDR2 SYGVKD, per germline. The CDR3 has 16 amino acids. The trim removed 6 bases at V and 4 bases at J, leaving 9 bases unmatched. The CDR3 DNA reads TGTGCCATCAGGCCCGGACAGGGGTCGATTAATGAAAAACTGTTTTTT. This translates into CAIRPGQGSINEKLFF.

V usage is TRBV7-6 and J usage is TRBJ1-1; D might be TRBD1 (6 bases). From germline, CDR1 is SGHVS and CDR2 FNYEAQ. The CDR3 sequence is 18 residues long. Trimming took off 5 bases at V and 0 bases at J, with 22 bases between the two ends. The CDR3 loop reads CASSQLETGGRLNTEAFF. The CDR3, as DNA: TGTGCCAGCAGCCAACTGGAGACAGGTGGTCGTTTGAACACTGAAGCTTTCTTT.

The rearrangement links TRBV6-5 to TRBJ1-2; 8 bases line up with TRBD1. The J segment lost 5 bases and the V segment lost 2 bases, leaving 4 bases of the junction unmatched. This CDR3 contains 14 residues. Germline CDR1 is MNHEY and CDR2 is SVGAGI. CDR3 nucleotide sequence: TGTGCCAGCAGTTACGGACAGGGCGGGTATGGCTACACCTTC. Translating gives CASSYGQGGYGYTF.

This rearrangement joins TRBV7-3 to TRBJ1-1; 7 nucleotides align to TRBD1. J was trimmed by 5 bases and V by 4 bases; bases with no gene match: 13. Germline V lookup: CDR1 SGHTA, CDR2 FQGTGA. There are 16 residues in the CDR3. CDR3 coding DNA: TGTGCCAGCAGCTCCGATGGCGAGGGGGCGAGAACTGAAGCTTTCTTT. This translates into CASSSDGEGARTEAFF.

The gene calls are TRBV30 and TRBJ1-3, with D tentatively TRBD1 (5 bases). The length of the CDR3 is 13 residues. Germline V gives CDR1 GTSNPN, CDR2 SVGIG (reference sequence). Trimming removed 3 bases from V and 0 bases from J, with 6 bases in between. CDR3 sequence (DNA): TGTGCCTGGAGACAGGCCTCTGGAAACACCATATATTTT. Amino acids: CAWRQASGNTIYF.

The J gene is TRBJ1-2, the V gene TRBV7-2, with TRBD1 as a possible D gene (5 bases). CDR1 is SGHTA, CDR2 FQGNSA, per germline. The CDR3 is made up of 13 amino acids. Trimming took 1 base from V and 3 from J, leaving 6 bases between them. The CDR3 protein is CASSLGRDYGYTF. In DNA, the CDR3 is TGTGCCAGCAGCTTAGGCAGGGACTATGGCTACACCTTC.

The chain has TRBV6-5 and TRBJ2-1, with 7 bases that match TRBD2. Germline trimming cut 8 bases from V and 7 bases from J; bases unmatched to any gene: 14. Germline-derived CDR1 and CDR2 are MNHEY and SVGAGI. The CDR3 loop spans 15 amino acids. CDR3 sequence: CASSNGLVGVNEQFF. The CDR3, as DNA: TGTGCCAGCTCGAACGGACTAGTGGGAGTAAATGAGCAGTTCTTC.

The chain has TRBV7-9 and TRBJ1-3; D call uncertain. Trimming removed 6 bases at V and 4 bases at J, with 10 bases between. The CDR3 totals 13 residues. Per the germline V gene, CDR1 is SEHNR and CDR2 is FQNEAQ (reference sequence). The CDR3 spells CASSSLFGNTIYF. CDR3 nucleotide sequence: TGTGCCAGCAGTTCTCTATTCGGAAACACCATATATTTT.

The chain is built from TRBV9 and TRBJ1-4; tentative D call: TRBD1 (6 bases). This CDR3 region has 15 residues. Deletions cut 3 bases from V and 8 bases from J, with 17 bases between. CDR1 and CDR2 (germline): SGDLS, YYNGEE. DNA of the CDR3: TGTGCCAGCAGCGGCCCCGGGACACGTGGAGAAAAACTGTTTTTT. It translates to CASSGPGTRGEKLFF.

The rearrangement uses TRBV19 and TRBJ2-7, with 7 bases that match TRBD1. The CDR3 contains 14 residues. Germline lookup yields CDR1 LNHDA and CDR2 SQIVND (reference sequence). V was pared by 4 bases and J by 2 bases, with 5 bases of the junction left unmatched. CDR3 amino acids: CASSKQGKPYEQYF. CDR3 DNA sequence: TGTGCCAGTAGTAAACAGGGGAAACCCTACGAGCAGTACTTC.